This T cell receptor beta chain is drawn from a study of blood T cell repertoires in COVID-19 (dated by TCRdb to 2019 to 2021). Describing the broader study: Samples from collaborators originated in the United States, Italy and Spain and spanned both the acute and convalescent phases of COVID-19. The prospective study material was composed of cDNA or gDNA derived from T cells, B-cell-depleted T cells, or PBMCs. Deeply sampled blood TCRbeta repertoires from subjects exposed to, actively infected with, or recovered from COVID-19 were included in the dataset. The repertoires were released in a freely available public database meant as a resource for research on the immune response to SARS-CoV-2. Samples came from the ongoing ImmuneRACE study (first 160 participants) plus 1,254 subjects from 6 global collaborators. A de-identified subject ID, COVID-19 status, age in years and sex were almost always included in the sample metadata. HLA class I and class II types, where available, came from metadata supplied by the sample provider rather than from assay-based typing. Summary of the overall study and its limitations: The amount of clinical and demographic metadata varied by source and participant and was provided uncurated.

Spanning cysteine to phenylalanine, the CDR3 consists of 16 amino acids. Only the CDR3 part of the read is kept: 48 bases, read in frame from the first base. The germline V gene gives CDR1 as SGHTA and CDR2 as FQGNSA. V is cut by 4 bases and J by 2 bases, and the space between the germline ends is 17 bases. TCRbeta CDR3 regions were amplified from genomic DNA by means of the immunoSEQ Assay, a bias-controlled multiplex PCR. As for the authors' bioinformatics: The number of nucleated cells in each sample was estimated from the amplification of reference gene primers within the assay. Sequence reads were collapsed and filtered to measure the absolute abundance of every unique TCRbeta CDR3 rearrangement. For each sample, productive Simpson clonality was calculated as the square root of Simpson's diversity index over productive rearrangements. The immuneACCESS repertoire file appears here via TCRdb, limited to in-frame rearrangements. These files lack a portion of the clones; in checked studies, under half of the deficit traces to unresolved V genes, and the cause of the others is not known. V, J and clone size were drawn from that table, and D and trimming were deduced from the DNA. Across this sample there are roughly 410,000 clones, with around 87% seen only once. The ten largest clones take up over 2% of the sample.

At one collaborating source in Seattle, patients were enrolled during active infection and were followed longitudinally through the course of disease. Collaborating institutions collected whole blood in K2EDTA tubes following their own protocols. For TCRbeta analysis, collaborator samples were shipped as frozen whole blood, as isolated PBMCs, or as DNA extracted from either sample type. Notes on this clone: Its antigen target is currently unknown. The input lacks base qualities; no much larger clone sits a single base away.

The receptor was derived from a woman aged 55-69 years with COVID-19, enrolled during active disease. Sequenced material: peripheral blood. The chain employs TRBV7-2 and TRBJ1-2; tentative D gene TRBD1, with 5 bases matching. CDR3 reads: CASSSPGTLINYGYTF. In nucleotides, the sequence is TGTGCCAGCAGCTCCCCCGGGACTCTAATAAACTATGGCTACACCTTC.